The 10 T cell receptor beta chains below were found in one sample sequenced in a study of technical replicates of blood from a few donors. Libraries were prepared by immunoSEQ multiplex PCR; TCRdb keeps only in-frame clonotypes and omits some of them. The sample lists approximately 69,000 clones, approximately 89% occurring once. Material: PBMCs. The receptors originated from a human donor in good health. Some clones in this sample may be carry-over from other donors' samples.

In this sample, this clone turned up once. The chain links TRBV4-1 to TRBJ2-1; 8 bases fit TRBD2. Trimming at V came to 1 base and at J to 4 bases, leaving 9 bases not matched to a gene. The CDR3 is 17 amino acids. The germline CDR1 and CDR2 sequences are MGHRA and YSYEKL. DNA for the CDR3: TGCGCCAGCAGCCAAGCCCCCACTAGCGGAGTATACAATGAGCAGTTCTTC. This gives the protein CASSQAPTSGVYNEQFF.

V gene TRBV7-9 combines with J gene TRBJ2-7; 7 positions match TRBD2. The CDR3 spans 14 residues. Germline V gene sequence: CDR1 SEHNR, CDR2 FQNEAQ (reference sequence). V was clipped by 5 bases and J by 3 bases; unmatched bases: 7. The DNA for the CDR3 is TGTGCCAGCAGCCTCAGCGGGATAAACTACGAGCAGTACTTC. It yields the protein CASSLSGINYEQYF.

About this clone: Within the sample, other DNA sequences also encode this same CDR3. This sequence joins TRBV11-2 and TRBJ1-1; D not resolved. CDR1 SGHAT and CDR2 FQNNGV come from the germline V gene. Deletions cut 5 bases from V and 1 base from J, with 8 bases between. The CDR3 loop spans 13 amino acids. For the CDR3, the DNA is TGTGCCAGCAGCCCCAGTGGGAACACTGAAGCTTTCTTT. Protein sequence: CASSPSGNTEAFF.

On this clone itself: In the same sample, other DNA sequences code for this CDR3. The rearrangement joins TRBV5-1 to TRBJ1-5; D is undetermined. Germline assignment: CDR1 SGHRS and CDR2 YFSETQ. The CDR3 consists of 15 residues. V shed 0 bases and J shed 1 base, with 8 bases lying between them. The CDR3: CASSLVGGSNQPQHF. The CDR3 DNA is TGCGCCAGCAGCTTGGTAGGCGGCAGCAATCAGCCCCAGCATTTT.

The J gene is TRBJ1-1, the V gene TRBV4-1, with 7 bases identical to TRBD1. J lost 0 bases, V lost 4 bases, and 8 bases had no gene match. The CDR3 loop spans 16 amino acids. CDR1 is MGHRA and CDR2 is YSYEKL in the germline V gene. The CDR3 sequence: CASSRTSGTVNTEAFF. The CDR3 DNA reads TGCGCCAGCAGCCGAACTTCCGGGACAGTGAACACTGAAGCTTTCTTT.

The V call is TRBV5-8, the J call TRBJ2-1; maybe TRBD1 (6 bases). V was clipped by 2 bases and J by 7 bases, with 13 bases between them. The CDR3 extends over 14 amino acids. Per germline, CDR1 SGHTS and CDR2 YDEGEE. In nucleotides, the CDR3 is TGTGCCAGCAGCTTACAGGGTATGTTGAATGAGCAGTTCTTC. Its protein is CASSLQGMLNEQFF.

The V gene is TRBV7-2, the J gene TRBJ1-1, with D unresolved. The germline V and J ends were trimmed by 1 base and 6 bases, with 9 bases remaining between them. The CDR3 runs to 13 residues. CDR1 is SGHTA and CDR2 is FQGNSA in the germline V gene. CDR3: CASSLELYAEAFF. The CDR3 bases are TGTGCCAGCAGCTTAGAACTGTACGCTGAAGCTTTCTTT.

The chain has TRBV5-1 and TRBJ2-2; D not certain. Trimming took 5 bases from V and 3 from J, leaving 5 bases between them. Germline loops: CDR1 SGHRS, CDR2 YFSETQ. CDR3 length equals 12 residues. CDR3 bases: TGCGCCAGCAGTCAGGACACCGGGGAGCTGTTTTTT. It encodes CASSQDTGELFF.

The chain carries TRBV30 and TRBJ2-6; TRBD1 matches at 10 bases. This CDR3 is 18 amino acids long. Germline V CDR1 and CDR2: GTSNPN, SVGIG (reference sequence). V shed 3 bases and J 2 bases; nucleotides not matched to a gene: 10. The CDR3 DNA follows: TGTGCCTGGAGAGACAGGGGGCTCCAAAGTACTGGGGCCAACGTCCTGACTTTC. The encoded protein is CAWRDRGLQSTGANVLTF.

CDR3 sequence (DNA): TGTGCCAGCAGCGGGGCCCGGGAGGGGGATACGCAGTATTTT. This codes for CASSGAREGDTQYF. The V and J genes are TRBV5-4 and TRBJ2-3; TRBD2 matches 8 bases. This CDR3 is 14 amino acids long. Losses at the gene ends were 4 bases for V and 6 bases for J; bases not matched to a gene: 7. CDR1 SGHNT and CDR2 YYREEE come from the germline V gene (reference sequence).